Below are 5 T cell receptor beta chains sequenced from a single sample in a study of blood T cell repertoires in COVID-19. Sequencing used immunoSEQ multiplex PCR; TCRdb keeps in-frame clones, though not all of them. The sample includes about 48,000 clones, roughly 83% of them seen just once. The sequenced sample was peripheral blood. These TCRs come from a man between 70 and 80 years old with acute or convalescent COVID-19.

V gene TRBV5-4 combines with J gene TRBJ2-1; 10 bases are shared with TRBD2. CDR3 length: 15 residues. Trimming cost V 1 base and J 6 bases; bases outside gene matches: 4. Germline values: CDR1 SGHNT, CDR2 YYREEE (reference sequence). In DNA form, the CDR3 reads TGTGCCAGCAGCTTGCCTAGCGGGGGCCCCAATGAGCAGTTCTTC. Translated, it gives CASSLPSGGPNEQFF.

This clone was seen only once. The chain employs TRBV5-1 and TRBJ1-4; D is ambiguous. Germline values: CDR1 SGHRS, CDR2 YFSETQ. CDR3 size: 13 residues. V was trimmed by 0 bases and J by 8 bases, leaving 8 bases between them. CDR3 DNA: TGCGCCAGCAGCTTGGCCCCGGGGGAAAAACTGTTTTTT. This gives the protein CASSLAPGEKLFF.

This chain connects TRBV6-5 to TRBJ2-7; 8 nucleotides match TRBD2. Trimming cost V 6 bases and J 2 bases; bases outside gene matches: 3. Germline lookup yields CDR1 MNHEY and CDR2 SVGAGI. The CDR3 is 13 residues long. CDR3 coding DNA: TGTGCCAGCAGCCGAGCGGGAGCCTACGAGCAGTACTTC. Translated: CASSRAGAYEQYF.

The genes are TRBV4-1 and TRBJ2-4, with D maybe TRBD2 (6 bases). This CDR3 comprises 15 residues. V was pared by 4 bases and J by 1 base, with 11 bases between. CDR1 and CDR2 (germline): MGHRA, YSYEKL. CDR3 coding DNA: TGCGCCAGCAGCCCGCCGGGAGCGGCCAAAAACATTCAGTACTTC. Residues: CASSPPGAAKNIQYF.

This clone was detected only once. The chain couples TRBV4-3 to TRBJ2-1, with a possible D match to TRBD1 (5 bases). Deletions cut 9 bases from V and 1 base from J, with 13 bases between. The CDR3 has 14 residues. CDR1 and CDR2 (germline): LGHNA, YSLEER. The CDR3 loop reads CASKPQGSYNEQFF. The DNA of the CDR3 is TGCGCCAGTAAACCGCAGGGTTCCTACAATGAGCAGTTCTTC.